These 11 T cell receptor beta chains originate from one sample sequenced in a study of patients and donors after allogeneic stem cell transplantation. TCRdb fed the RT-PCR reads into MiXCR, producing one record per CDR3 protein. The sample holds approximately 7,100 distinct CDR3 sequences, roughly 10% seen once. The sample comprised blood, either unsorted or a sorted T cell fraction (not recorded which). The receptors shown here come from a human donor who was either an allogeneic HSCT recipient or a stem cell or donor lymphocyte infusion donor (not recorded which). It is not recorded whose cells these are; they may come from a transplant donor.

This clonotype was seen at least ten times. The rearrangement joins TRBV5-1 to TRBJ2-3; D perhaps matches TRBD1 (6 bases). Germline loops: CDR1 SGHRS, CDR2 YFSETQ. The CDR3 sequence is 16 residues long. The V end lost 4 bases, the J end lost 0 bases, and 15 bases lay between the germline ends. The CDR3 nucleotides read TGCGCCAGCAGCATTCCCGACAGGTTGAGCACAGATACGCAGTATTTT. It translates to CASSIPDRLSTDTQYF.

This clonotype is labeled medium-sized. The chain couples TRBV29-1 to TRBJ2-2; 10 bases map to TRBD1. The germline gives CDR1 SQVTM, CDR2 ANQGSEA. The CDR3 is made up of 13 amino acids. V was clipped by 6 bases and J by 6 bases; unmatched bases: 4. The CDR3 DNA reads as TGCAGCGTGACAGGGGGCCGTTCCGGGGAGCTGTTTTTT. Translation gives CSVTGGRSGELFF.

This clonotype was detected a few times. The V gene is TRBV24-1, the J gene TRBJ2-3; D is perhaps TRBD1 or TRBD2 (5 bases each). The CDR3 consists of 13 residues. With 5 bases removed from V and 6 bases from J, the gap between germline ends came to 11 bases. Looked up from germline, CDR1 is KGHDR and CDR2 is SFDVKD. The CDR3 here is CATSVPGADTQYF. CDR3 sequence (DNA): TGTGCCACCAGTGTCCCCGGGGCCGATACGCAGTATTTT.

The chain recombines TRBV6-1 with TRBJ1-1; 7 bases map to TRBD1. CDR1 and CDR2 (germline): MNHNS, SASEGT. The CDR3 spans 15 residues. The J segment lost 0 bases and the V segment lost 6 bases, leaving 7 bases of the junction unmatched. Here the CDR3 DNA reads TGTGCCAGCAGAGCAGAACAGGGGCTGAACACTGAAGCTTTCTTT. It encodes CASRAEQGLNTEAFF.

This clonotype was counted between two and nine times. This rearrangement joins TRBV10-3 to TRBJ1-2; D may be TRBD1 (5 bases). Trimming stripped 0 bases from V and 8 bases from J, with 13 bases between. Per the germline V gene, CDR1 is ENHRY and CDR2 is SYGVKD. The CDR3 covers 14 residues. The CDR3 DNA is TGTGCCATCAGTGAGTCGGGGGTTGGTGGAGGCTACACCTTC. Translating gives CAISESGVGGGYTF.

This clonotype was detected only a few times. The rearrangement joins TRBV7-9 to TRBJ2-3; D is unresolved. Germline CDR1 and CDR2: SEHNR and FQNEAQ (reference sequence). Trimming left V 2 bases short and J 6 bases short, with 15 bases between. The CDR3 is 15 amino acids. The CDR3 is CASSLFKPFVDTQYF. In DNA, the CDR3 is TGTGCCAGCAGCTTATTCAAGCCCTTCGTGGATACGCAGTATTTT.

This clonotype was counted at least ten times. The gene calls are TRBV2 and TRBJ1-2, with TRBD1 as a possible D gene (6 bases). V shed 6 bases and J shed 6 bases, with 11 bases lying between them. CDR3 size: 12 residues. Germline V gene sequence: CDR1 SNHLY, CDR2 FYNNEI. CDR3 bases: TGTGCCAGCAGCTTGAGGGGGAATGGCTACACCTTC. Its translation: CASSLRGNGYTF.

CDR3 sequence reads: CASSYRGGRTTDTQYF. The CDR3 DNA is TGTGCCAGCAGTTACCGGGGGGGCCGAACGACAGATACGCAGTATTTT. V and J are TRBV6-2 or TRBV6-3 and TRBJ2-3, with 8 nucleotides matching TRBD2. Looked up from germline, CDR1 is MNHEY and CDR2 is SVGEGT. The CDR3 covers 16 residues. Losses at the gene ends were 2 bases for V and 3 bases for J; bases not matched to a gene: 7.

This sequence joins TRBV30 and TRBJ1-6; D call uncertain. The V end was cut by 4 bases, the J end by 8 bases, with 15 bases between. Germline CDR1 and CDR2: GTSNPN and SVGIG (reference sequence). The length of the CDR3 is 14 residues. CDR3 nucleotides: TGTGCCTGGAATCCTACCCGGCGGGATTCACCCCTCCACTTT. The encoded protein is CAWNPTRRDSPLHF.

The table lists this clonotype with many counts. The genes are TRBV3-1 and TRBJ2-2; D gene unclear. The V gene lost 3 bases and the J gene lost 6 bases, with 8 bases spanning the gap. Germline V gives CDR1 LGHDT, CDR2 YNNKEL (reference sequence). The CDR3 runs to 13 residues. For the CDR3, the DNA is TGTGCCAGCAGCCAGTCTGTTGCCGGGGAGCTGTTTTTT. Amino acid sequence: CASSQSVAGELFF. Full variable domain (missing parts from reference TRBV3-1 and TRBJ2-2): DTAVSQTPKYLVTQMGNDKSIKCEQNLGHDTMYWYKQDSKKFLKIMFSYNNKELIINETVPNRFSPKSPDKAHLNLHINSLELGDSAVYFCASSQSVAGELFFGEGSRLTVL.

This clonotype occurred many times. The V call is TRBV15, the J call TRBJ2-4; D remains ambiguous. The CDR3 has 16 amino acids. Germline CDR1 LNHNV, CDR2 YYDKDF (reference sequence). V was shortened by 0 bases and J by 0 bases, with 9 bases between the two germline ends. The CDR3: CATSRDGSLAKNIQYF. CDR3 DNA: TGTGCCACCAGCAGAGATGGTAGCTTAGCCAAAAACATTCAGTACTTC. Based on the CDR3 plus reference TRBV15 and TRBJ2-4, the full variable domain is DAMVIQNPRYQVTQFGKPVTLSCSQTLNHNVMYWYQQKSSQAPKLLFHYYDKDFNNEADTPDNFQSRRPNTSFCFLDIRSPGLGDTAMYLCATSRDGSLAKNIQYFGAGTRLSVL.